A selection of T cell receptor beta chains follows, all from one sample in a study of blood T cell repertoires in COVID-19. TCRdb keeps only in-frame clones here, not all; method: immunoSEQ multiplex PCR. This table holds about 130,000 clones, around 86% found once. What was sequenced was PBMCs or T cells enriched from blood (not recorded which). Receptors originate from a man aged 30 to 45 who had recovered from COVID-19. Each CDR3 is given with its conserved first and last residue. The D gene is left open where the match is weak. Some rows mark clone size as missing; the rest say once, few, many or name a class of expanded clone.

v_call: TRBV19; clone_size: NA; d_call: NA; j_call: TRBJ1-5; cdr3_aa: CASNQGRNQPQHF; cdr3_nt: TGTGCCAGCAATCAGGGGAGAAATCAGCCCCAGCATTTT
v_call: TRBV18; clone_size: NA; d_call: TRBD1; j_call: TRBJ2-1; cdr3_aa: CASSLGQHYNEQFF; cdr3_nt: TGTGCCAGCTCACTGGGACAGCATTACAATGAGCAGTTCTTC
v_call: TRBV7-9; clone_size: NA; d_call: TRBD2; j_call: TRBJ2-5; cdr3_aa: CASSFTGGPQETQYF; cdr3_nt: TGTGCCAGCAGCTTTACGGGAGGGCCCCAAGAGACCCAGTACTTC
v_call: TRBV2; clone_size: few; d_call: NA; j_call: TRBJ1-5; cdr3_aa: CASRAGHNQPQHF; cdr3_nt: TGTGCCAGCAGGGCAGGACACAATCAGCCCCAGCATTTT
v_call: TRBV2; clone_size: NA; d_call: TRBD1; j_call: TRBJ1-5; cdr3_aa: CASSAGTATNQPQHF; cdr3_nt: TGTGCCAGCAGTGCCGGGACAGCAACCAATCAGCCCCAGCATTTT
v_call: TRBV6-5; clone_size: NA; d_call: TRBD1; j_call: TRBJ1-3; cdr3_aa: CASSPRQGITNTIYF; cdr3_nt: TGTGCCAGCAGCCCCAGACAGGGAATAACAAACACCATATATTTT
v_call: TRBV6-5; clone_size: NA; d_call: TRBD1; j_call: TRBJ1-1; cdr3_aa: CATDRDRGQNTEAFF; cdr3_nt: TGTGCCACCGACCGGGACAGGGGCCAAAACACTGAAGCTTTCTTT
v_call: TRBV6-1; clone_size: NA; d_call: NA; j_call: TRBJ1-2; cdr3_aa: CASSEAEGRRANYGYTF; cdr3_nt: TGTGCCAGCAGTGAAGCCGAGGGGAGGAGAGCTAACTATGGCTACACCTTC
v_call: TRBV10-3; clone_size: NA; d_call: NA; j_call: TRBJ1-1; cdr3_aa: CAINQGNTEAFF; cdr3_nt: TGTGCCATCAACCAGGGTAACACTGAAGCTTTCTTT
v_call: TRBV7-2; clone_size: NA; d_call: NA; j_call: TRBJ2-5; cdr3_aa: CASSPELTGETQYF; cdr3_nt: TGTGCCAGCAGCCCAGAGCTGACGGGAGAGACCCAGTACTTC
v_call: TRBV11-2; clone_size: once; d_call: NA; j_call: TRBJ1-2; cdr3_aa: CASSLGRYGYTF; cdr3_nt: TGTGCCAGCAGCTTAGGGAGGTATGGCTACACCTTC
v_call: TRBV18; clone_size: NA; d_call: NA; j_call: TRBJ2-7; cdr3_aa: CASSPQGREQYF; cdr3_nt: TGTGCCAGCTCACCACAGGGGAGGGAGCAGTACTTC
v_call: TRBV5-6; clone_size: few; d_call: NA; j_call: TRBJ1-4; cdr3_aa: CASSRVDRGSNEKLFF; cdr3_nt: TGTGCCAGCAGCCGAGTCGACCGGGGGTCTAATGAAAAACTGTTTTTT
v_call: TRBV19; clone_size: once; d_call: NA; j_call: TRBJ1-1; cdr3_aa: CASSIRQENTEAFF; cdr3_nt: TGTGCCAGTAGTATCAGACAGGAGAACACTGAAGCTTTCTTT
v_call: TRBV19; clone_size: NA; d_call: TRBD2; j_call: TRBJ2-5; cdr3_aa: CASGEGLAGRTQYF; cdr3_nt: TGTGCCAGTGGGGAGGGACTAGCGGGAAGGACCCAGTACTTC
v_call: TRBV10-3; clone_size: NA; d_call: TRBD1; j_call: TRBJ2-1; cdr3_aa: CAISVDRYNEQFF; cdr3_nt: TGTGCCATCAGTGTGGACAGGTACAATGAGCAGTTCTTC
v_call: TRBV2; clone_size: few; d_call: TRBD1; j_call: TRBJ1-1; cdr3_aa: CASSPRSGGNTEAFF; cdr3_nt: TGTGCCAGCAGTCCTCGCTCAGGGGGCAACACTGAAGCTTTCTTT
v_call: TRBV6-5; clone_size: NA; d_call: TRBD1; j_call: TRBJ1-2; cdr3_aa: CASSKGQETYGYTF; cdr3_nt: TGTGCCAGCAGCAAGGGACAGGAAACCTATGGCTACACCTTC
v_call: TRBV10-2; clone_size: NA; d_call: TRBD1; j_call: TRBJ2-3; cdr3_aa: CASSRQGDTDTQYF; cdr3_nt: TGCGCCAGCAGTCGACAGGGGGACACAGATACGCAGTATTTT
v_call: TRBV5-4; clone_size: NA; d_call: NA; j_call: TRBJ2-5; cdr3_aa: CASSLAVSLAGLRETQYF; cdr3_nt: TGTGCCAGCAGCTTGGCCGTCTCTCTTGCGGGATTGCGGGAGACCCAGTACTTC
v_call: TRBV19; clone_size: NA; d_call: TRBD2; j_call: TRBJ2-1; cdr3_aa: CASRILAGVNEQFF; cdr3_nt: TGTGCCAGTAGGATACTAGCGGGAGTTAATGAGCAGTTCTTC
v_call: TRBV2; clone_size: NA; d_call: TRBD1; j_call: TRBJ1-4; cdr3_aa: CASIPGQGFEKLFF; cdr3_nt: TGTGCCAGCATCCCGGGACAGGGGTTTGAAAAACTGTTTTTT
v_call: TRBV6-5; clone_size: NA; d_call: NA; j_call: TRBJ1-2; cdr3_aa: CASSTANYGYTF; cdr3_nt: TGTGCCAGCAGTACAGCTAACTATGGCTACACCTTC
v_call: TRBV5-1; clone_size: NA; d_call: NA; j_call: TRBJ2-2; cdr3_aa: CASHRPQTGNTGELFF; cdr3_nt: TGCGCCAGCCATCGTCCTCAGACAGGGAACACCGGGGAGCTGTTTTTT
v_call: TRBV25-1; clone_size: NA; d_call: TRBD1; j_call: TRBJ1-2; cdr3_aa: CASSEYGTGGYGYTF; cdr3_nt: TGTGCCAGCAGTGAATATGGGACAGGGGGGTATGGCTACACCTTC
v_call: TRBV2; clone_size: NA; d_call: TRBD1; j_call: TRBJ1-6; cdr3_aa: CASSVRTGANSPLHF; cdr3_nt: TGTGCCAGCAGTGTACGGACAGGAGCTAATTCACCCCTCCACTTT
v_call: TRBV7-3; clone_size: NA; d_call: NA; j_call: TRBJ1-5; cdr3_aa: CANGGQPQHF; cdr3_nt: TGTGCCAACGGAGGTCAGCCCCAGCATTTT
v_call: TRBV2; clone_size: few; d_call: NA; j_call: TRBJ2-6; cdr3_aa: CASTPLSSGANVLTF; cdr3_nt: TGTGCCAGCACCCCGCTCAGCTCTGGGGCCAACGTCCTGACTTTC
v_call: TRBV6-1; clone_size: NA; d_call: NA; j_call: TRBJ1-2; cdr3_aa: CASSESGSYGYTF; cdr3_nt: TGTGCCAGCAGTGAATCAGGGTCCTATGGCTACACCTTC
v_call: TRBV19; clone_size: NA; d_call: TRBD2; j_call: TRBJ2-1; cdr3_aa: CASGRGWGGSLNEQFF; cdr3_nt: TGTGCCAGTGGCCGGGGGTGGGGCGGGAGTCTCAATGAGCAGTTCTTC
v_call: TRBV5-4; clone_size: NA; d_call: TRBD1; j_call: TRBJ1-2; cdr3_aa: CASSQPGQENYGYTF; cdr3_nt: TGTGCCAGCAGCCAACCGGGACAGGAAAACTATGGCTACACCTTC
v_call: TRBV6-5; clone_size: NA; d_call: NA; j_call: TRBJ2-7; cdr3_aa: CAARGPYEQYF; cdr3_nt: TGTGCCGCGCGGGGCCCCTACGAGCAGTACTTC
v_call: TRBV10-3; clone_size: NA; d_call: TRBD1; j_call: TRBJ2-1; cdr3_aa: CAISDGTGSHDEQFF; cdr3_nt: TGTGCCATCAGTGATGGGACAGGCTCCCACGATGAGCAGTTCTTC
v_call: TRBV2; clone_size: NA; d_call: TRBD1; j_call: TRBJ1-3; cdr3_aa: CASSEWWTGGNTIYF; cdr3_nt: TGTGCCAGCAGTGAATGGTGGACAGGGGGAAACACCATATATTTT
v_call: TRBV19; clone_size: NA; d_call: NA; j_call: TRBJ1-4; cdr3_aa: CASNFRVGFEKLFF; cdr3_nt: TGTGCCAGTAACTTCAGGGTTGGTTTTGAAAAACTGTTTTTT
v_call: TRBV5-6; clone_size: once; d_call: NA; j_call: TRBJ1-1; cdr3_aa: CASSPPGGRAANTEAFF; cdr3_nt: TGTGCCAGCAGTCCACCGGGGGGGCGAGCCGCGAACACTGAAGCTTTCTTT
v_call: TRBV7-2; clone_size: NA; d_call: TRBD2; j_call: TRBJ2-5; cdr3_aa: CASSLRGRGGETQYF; cdr3_nt: TGTGCCAGCAGCTTAAGGGGTAGGGGAGGGGAGACCCAGTACTTC
v_call: TRBV13; clone_size: NA; d_call: NA; j_call: TRBJ1-2; cdr3_aa: CASSLPRNPYGYTF; cdr3_nt: TGTGCCAGCAGCTTACCGCGAAACCCCTATGGCTACACCTTC
v_call: TRBV7-9; clone_size: NA; d_call: TRBD1; j_call: TRBJ2-5; cdr3_aa: CASSYPGQPLQETQYF; cdr3_nt: TGTGCCAGCAGCTATCCGGGACAGCCCTTGCAAGAGACCCAGTACTTC
v_call: TRBV6-1; clone_size: once; d_call: NA; j_call: TRBJ1-1; cdr3_aa: CASSEAQGREAFF; cdr3_nt: TGTGCCAGCAGTGAAGCGCAGGGGCGGGAAGCTTTCTTT
v_call: TRBV5-1; clone_size: NA; d_call: NA; j_call: TRBJ1-1; cdr3_aa: CASSPSGRGGTEAFF; cdr3_nt: TGCGCCAGCAGCCCCTCCGGGAGGGGAGGGACTGAAGCTTTCTTT
v_call: TRBV18; clone_size: NA; d_call: TRBD1; j_call: TRBJ2-6; cdr3_aa: CASSPQGAHGANVLTF; cdr3_nt: TGTGCCAGCTCACCACAGGGGGCGCATGGGGCCAACGTCCTGACTTTC
v_call: TRBV7-9; clone_size: NA; d_call: NA; j_call: TRBJ2-2; cdr3_aa: CASSGPTGELFF; cdr3_nt: TGTGCCAGCTCAGGGCCGACCGGGGAGCTGTTTTTT
v_call: TRBV3-1/TRBV3-2; clone_size: NA; d_call: TRBD1; j_call: TRBJ1-4; cdr3_aa: CASSDGQGAAEKLFF; cdr3_nt: TGTGCCAGCAGCGACGGACAGGGGGCTGCTGAAAAACTGTTTTTT
v_call: TRBV5-1; clone_size: NA; d_call: NA; j_call: TRBJ2-3; cdr3_aa: CASSPSGLGDTQYF; cdr3_nt: TGCGCCAGCAGCCCGTCGGGATTAGGAGATACGCAGTATTTT
v_call: TRBV5-5; clone_size: NA; d_call: NA; j_call: TRBJ1-6; cdr3_aa: CASSLELGSGSPLHF; cdr3_nt: TGTGCCAGCAGCTTGGAACTGGGTTCGGGTTCACCCCTCCACTTT
v_call: TRBV4-2; clone_size: NA; d_call: NA; j_call: TRBJ2-1; cdr3_aa: CASSHGMVDKNEQFF; cdr3_nt: TGTGCCAGCAGCCACGGGATGGTCGACAAGAATGAGCAGTTCTTC